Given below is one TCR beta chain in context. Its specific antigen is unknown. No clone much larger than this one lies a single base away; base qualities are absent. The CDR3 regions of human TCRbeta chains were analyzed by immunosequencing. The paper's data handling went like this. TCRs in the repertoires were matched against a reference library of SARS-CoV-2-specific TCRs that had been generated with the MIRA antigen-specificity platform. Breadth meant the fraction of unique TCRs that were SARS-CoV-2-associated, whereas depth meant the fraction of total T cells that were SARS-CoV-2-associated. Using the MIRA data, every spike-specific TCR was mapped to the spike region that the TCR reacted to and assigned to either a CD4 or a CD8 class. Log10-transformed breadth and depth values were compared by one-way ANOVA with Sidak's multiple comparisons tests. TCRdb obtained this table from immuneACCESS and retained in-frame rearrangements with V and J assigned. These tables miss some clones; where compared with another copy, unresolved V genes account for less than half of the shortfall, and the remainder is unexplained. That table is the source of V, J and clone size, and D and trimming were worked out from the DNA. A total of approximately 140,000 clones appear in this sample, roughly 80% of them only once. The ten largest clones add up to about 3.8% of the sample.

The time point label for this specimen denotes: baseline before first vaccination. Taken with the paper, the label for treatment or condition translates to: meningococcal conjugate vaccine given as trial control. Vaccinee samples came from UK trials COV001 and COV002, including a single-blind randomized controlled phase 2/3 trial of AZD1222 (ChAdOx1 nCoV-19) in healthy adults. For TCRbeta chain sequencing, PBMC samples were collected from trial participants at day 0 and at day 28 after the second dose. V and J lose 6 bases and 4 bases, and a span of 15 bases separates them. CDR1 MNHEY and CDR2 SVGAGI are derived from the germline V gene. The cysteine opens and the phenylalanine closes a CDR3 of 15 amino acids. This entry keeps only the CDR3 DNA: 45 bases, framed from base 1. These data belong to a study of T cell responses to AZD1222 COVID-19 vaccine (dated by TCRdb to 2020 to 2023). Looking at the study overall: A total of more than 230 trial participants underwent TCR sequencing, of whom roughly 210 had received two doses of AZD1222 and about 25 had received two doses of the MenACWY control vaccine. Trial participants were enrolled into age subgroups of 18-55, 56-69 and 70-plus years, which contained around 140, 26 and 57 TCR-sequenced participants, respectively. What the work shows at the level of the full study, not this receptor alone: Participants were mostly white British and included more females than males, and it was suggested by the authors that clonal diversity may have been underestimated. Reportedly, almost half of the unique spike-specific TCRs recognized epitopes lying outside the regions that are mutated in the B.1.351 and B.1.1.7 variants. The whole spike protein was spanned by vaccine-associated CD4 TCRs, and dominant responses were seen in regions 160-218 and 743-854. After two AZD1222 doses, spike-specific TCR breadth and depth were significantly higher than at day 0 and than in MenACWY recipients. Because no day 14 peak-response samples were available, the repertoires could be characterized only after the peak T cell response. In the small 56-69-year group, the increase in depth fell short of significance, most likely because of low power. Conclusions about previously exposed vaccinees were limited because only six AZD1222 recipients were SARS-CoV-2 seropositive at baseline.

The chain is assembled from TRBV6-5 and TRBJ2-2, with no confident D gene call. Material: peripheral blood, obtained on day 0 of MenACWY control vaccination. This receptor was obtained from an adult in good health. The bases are TGTGCCAGCAGGCAGTCTACATCTATCACCGGGGAGCTGTTTTTT. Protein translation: CASRQSTSITGELFF.